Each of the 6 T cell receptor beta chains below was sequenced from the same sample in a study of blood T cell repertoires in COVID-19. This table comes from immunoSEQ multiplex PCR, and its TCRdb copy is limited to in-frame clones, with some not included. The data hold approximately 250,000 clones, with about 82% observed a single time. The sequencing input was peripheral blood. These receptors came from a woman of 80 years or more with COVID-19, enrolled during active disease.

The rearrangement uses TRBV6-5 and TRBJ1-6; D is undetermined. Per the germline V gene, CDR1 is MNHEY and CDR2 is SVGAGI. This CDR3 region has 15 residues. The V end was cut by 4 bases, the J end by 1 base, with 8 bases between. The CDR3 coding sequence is TGTGCCAGCAGTTTGATGAGTTCCTATAATTCACCCCTCCACTTT. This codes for CASSLMSSYNSPLHF.

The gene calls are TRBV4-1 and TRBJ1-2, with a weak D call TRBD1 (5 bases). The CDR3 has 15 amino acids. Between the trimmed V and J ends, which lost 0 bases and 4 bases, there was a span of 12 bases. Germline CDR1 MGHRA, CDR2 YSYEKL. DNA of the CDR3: TGCGCCAGCAGCCAAGACTTTGGGACTAGCTATGGCTACACCTTC. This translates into CASSQDFGTSYGYTF.

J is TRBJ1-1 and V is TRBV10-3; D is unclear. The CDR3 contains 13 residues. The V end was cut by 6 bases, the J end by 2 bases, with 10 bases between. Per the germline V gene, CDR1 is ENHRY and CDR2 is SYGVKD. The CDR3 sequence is CAISPEVNTEAFF. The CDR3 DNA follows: TGTGCCATCAGCCCCGAGGTCAACACTGAAGCTTTCTTT.

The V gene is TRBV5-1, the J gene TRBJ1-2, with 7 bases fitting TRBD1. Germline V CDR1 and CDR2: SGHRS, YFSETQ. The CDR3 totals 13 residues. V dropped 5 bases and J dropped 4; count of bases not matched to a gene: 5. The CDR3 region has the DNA TGCGCCAGCAGTCAGGGACAGACCTATGGCTACACCTTC. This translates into CASSQGQTYGYTF.

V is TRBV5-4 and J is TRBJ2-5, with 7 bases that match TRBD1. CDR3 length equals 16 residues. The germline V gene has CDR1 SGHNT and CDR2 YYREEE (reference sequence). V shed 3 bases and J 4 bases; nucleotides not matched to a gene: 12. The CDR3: CASSSGRDRTLETQYF. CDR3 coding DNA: TGTGCCAGCAGCTCGGGACGGGACAGAACTTTAGAGACCCAGTACTTC.

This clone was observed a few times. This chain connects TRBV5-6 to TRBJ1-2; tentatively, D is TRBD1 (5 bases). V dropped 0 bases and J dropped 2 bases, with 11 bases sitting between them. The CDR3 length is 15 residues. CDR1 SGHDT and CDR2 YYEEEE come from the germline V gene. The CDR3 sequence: CASSLEGRVNYGYTF. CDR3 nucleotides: TGTGCCAGCAGCTTGGAGGGCAGGGTGAACTATGGCTACACCTTC.